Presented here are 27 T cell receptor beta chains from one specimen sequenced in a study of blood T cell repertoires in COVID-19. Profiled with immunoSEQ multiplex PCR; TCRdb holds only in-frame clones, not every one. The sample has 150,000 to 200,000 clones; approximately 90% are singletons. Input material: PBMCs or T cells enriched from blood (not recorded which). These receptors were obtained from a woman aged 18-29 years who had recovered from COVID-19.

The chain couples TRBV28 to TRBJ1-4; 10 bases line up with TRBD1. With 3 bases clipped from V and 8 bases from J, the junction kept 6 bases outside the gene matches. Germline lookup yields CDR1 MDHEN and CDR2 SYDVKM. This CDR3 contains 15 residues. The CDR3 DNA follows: TGTGCCAGCAGTTTCCGGGACAGGGGAGGAGAAAAACTGTTTTTT. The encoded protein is CASSFRDRGGEKLFF.

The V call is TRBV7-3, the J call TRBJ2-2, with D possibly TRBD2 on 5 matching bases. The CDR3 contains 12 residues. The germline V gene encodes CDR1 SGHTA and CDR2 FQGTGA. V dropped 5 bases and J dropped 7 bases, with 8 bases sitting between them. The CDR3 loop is CASSPRGGELFF. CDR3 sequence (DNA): TGTGCCAGCAGCCCCCGGGGCGGGGAGCTGTTTTTT.

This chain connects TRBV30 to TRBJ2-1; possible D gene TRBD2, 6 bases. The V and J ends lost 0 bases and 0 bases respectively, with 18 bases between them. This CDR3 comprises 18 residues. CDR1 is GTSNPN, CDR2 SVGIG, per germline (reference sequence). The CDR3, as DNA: TGTGCCTGGAGTGTATGGTTACCGGGACTTAGCTCCTACAATGAGCAGTTCTTC. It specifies CAWSVWLPGLSSYNEQFF. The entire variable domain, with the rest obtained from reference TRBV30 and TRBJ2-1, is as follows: SQTIHQWPATLVQPVGSPLSLECTVEGTSNPNLYWYRQAAGRGLQLLFYSVGIGQISSEVPQNLSASRPQDRQFILSSKKLLLSDSGFYLCAWSVWLPGLSSYNEQFFGPGTRLTVL.

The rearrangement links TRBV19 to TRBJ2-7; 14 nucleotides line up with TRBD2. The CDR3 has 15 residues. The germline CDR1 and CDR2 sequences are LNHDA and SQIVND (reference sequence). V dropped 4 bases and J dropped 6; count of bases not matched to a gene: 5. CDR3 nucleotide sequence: TGTGCCAGTAGTACTTCCGGGACTAGCGGGGGCGAGCAGTACTTC. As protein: CASSTSGTSGGEQYF.

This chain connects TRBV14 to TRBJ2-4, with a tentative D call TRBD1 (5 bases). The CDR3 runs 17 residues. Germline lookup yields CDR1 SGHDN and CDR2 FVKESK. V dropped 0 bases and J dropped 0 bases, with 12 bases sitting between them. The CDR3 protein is CASSQEGDRRAKNIQYF. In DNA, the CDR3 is TGTGCCAGCAGCCAAGAGGGCGACAGACGAGCCAAAAACATTCAGTACTTC.

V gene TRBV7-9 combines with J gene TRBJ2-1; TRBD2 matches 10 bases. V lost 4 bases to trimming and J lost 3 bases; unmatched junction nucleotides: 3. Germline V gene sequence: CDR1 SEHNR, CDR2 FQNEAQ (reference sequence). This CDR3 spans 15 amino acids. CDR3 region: CASSSGTSDYNEQFF. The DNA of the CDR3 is TGTGCCAGCAGCTCTGGGACTAGCGACTACAATGAGCAGTTCTTC.

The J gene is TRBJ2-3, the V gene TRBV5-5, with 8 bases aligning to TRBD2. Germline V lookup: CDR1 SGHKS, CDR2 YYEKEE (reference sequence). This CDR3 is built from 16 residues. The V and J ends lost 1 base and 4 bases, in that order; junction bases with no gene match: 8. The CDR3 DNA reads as TGTGCCAGCAGCTTGCACCCCGGGAGGGGGGCAGATACGCAGTATTTT. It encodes CASSLHPGRGADTQYF.

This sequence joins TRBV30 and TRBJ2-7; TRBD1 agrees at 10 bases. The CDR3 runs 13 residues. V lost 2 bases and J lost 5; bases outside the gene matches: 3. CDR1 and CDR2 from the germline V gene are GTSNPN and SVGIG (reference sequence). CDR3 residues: CAWSRDRGHEQYF. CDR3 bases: TGTGCCTGGAGTCGGGACAGGGGCCACGAGCAGTACTTC.

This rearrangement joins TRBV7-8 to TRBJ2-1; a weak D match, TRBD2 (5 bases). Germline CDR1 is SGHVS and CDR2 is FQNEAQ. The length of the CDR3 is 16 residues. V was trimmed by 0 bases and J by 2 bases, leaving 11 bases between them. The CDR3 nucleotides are TGTGCCAGCAGCTTAGCTTTGAGCGGAACCTACAATGAGCAGTTCTTC. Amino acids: CASSLALSGTYNEQFF.

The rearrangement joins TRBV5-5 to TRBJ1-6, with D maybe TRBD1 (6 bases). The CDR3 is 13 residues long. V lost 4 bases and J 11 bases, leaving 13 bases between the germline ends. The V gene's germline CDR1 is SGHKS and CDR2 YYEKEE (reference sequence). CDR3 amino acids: CASSIGQIPPLHF. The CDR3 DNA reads TGTGCCAGCAGCATAGGACAGATACCACCCCTCCACTTT.

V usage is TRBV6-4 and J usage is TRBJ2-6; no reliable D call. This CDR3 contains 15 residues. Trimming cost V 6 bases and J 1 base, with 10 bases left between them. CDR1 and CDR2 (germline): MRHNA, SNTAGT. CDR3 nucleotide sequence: TGTGCCAGCAGCGCAGAGGCGTCTGGGGCCAACGTCCTGACTTTC. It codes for CASSAEASGANVLTF.

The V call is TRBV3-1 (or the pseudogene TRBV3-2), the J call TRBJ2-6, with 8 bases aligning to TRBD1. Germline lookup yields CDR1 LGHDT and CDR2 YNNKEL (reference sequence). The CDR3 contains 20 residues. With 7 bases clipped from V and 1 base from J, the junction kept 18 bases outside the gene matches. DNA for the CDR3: TGTGCCAGCATAGGCAGGGGGCAATTAATGGGGATTTCTGGGGCCAACGTCCTGACTTTC. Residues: CASIGRGQLMGISGANVLTF.

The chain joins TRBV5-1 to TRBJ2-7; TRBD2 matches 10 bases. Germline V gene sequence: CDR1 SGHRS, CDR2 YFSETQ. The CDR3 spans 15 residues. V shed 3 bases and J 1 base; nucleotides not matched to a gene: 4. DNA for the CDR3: TGCGCCAGCAGCTCCCTGACTAGCGGGTCCTACGAGCAGTACTTC. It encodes CASSSLTSGSYEQYF.

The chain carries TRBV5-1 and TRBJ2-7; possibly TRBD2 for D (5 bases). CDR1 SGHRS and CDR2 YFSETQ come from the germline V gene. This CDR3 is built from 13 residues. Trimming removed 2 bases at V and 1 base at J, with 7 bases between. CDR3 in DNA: TGCGCCAGCAGCTTCGGGGATTCCTACGAGCAGTACTTC. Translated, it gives CASSFGDSYEQYF.

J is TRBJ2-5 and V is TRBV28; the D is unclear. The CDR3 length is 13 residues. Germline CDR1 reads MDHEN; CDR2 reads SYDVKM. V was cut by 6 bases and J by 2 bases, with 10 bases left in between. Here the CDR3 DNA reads TGTGCCAGCAGCCGCGACGGGCAAGAGACCCAGTACTTC. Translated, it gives CASSRDGQETQYF.

DNA of the CDR3: TGTGCCAGTTCAAACAGGAGGAACACTGAAGCTTTCTTT. This codes for CASSNRRNTEAFF. The chain combines TRBV28 with TRBJ1-1; D perhaps matches TRBD1 (5 bases). Germline loops: CDR1 MDHEN, CDR2 SYDVKM. Trimming took off 9 bases at V and 1 base at J, with 12 bases between the two ends. This CDR3 region has 13 residues.

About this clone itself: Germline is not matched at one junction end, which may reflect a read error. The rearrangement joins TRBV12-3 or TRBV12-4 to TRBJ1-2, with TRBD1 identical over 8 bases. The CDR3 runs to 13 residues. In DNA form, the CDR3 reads TGTGCCAGCAGCTTAGGACAGGGAGTTAGCTACACCTTC. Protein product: CASSLGQGVSYTF.

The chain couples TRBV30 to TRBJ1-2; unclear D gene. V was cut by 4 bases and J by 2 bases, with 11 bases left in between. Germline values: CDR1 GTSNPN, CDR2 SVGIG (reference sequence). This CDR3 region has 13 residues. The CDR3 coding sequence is TGTGCCTGGAAGGATGACGGGAACTATGGCTACACCTTC. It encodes CAWKDDGNYGYTF. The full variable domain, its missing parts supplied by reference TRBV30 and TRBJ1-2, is SQTIHQWPATLVQPVGSPLSLECTVEGTSNPNLYWYRQAAGRGLQLLFYSVGIGQISSEVPQNLSASRPQDRQFILSSKKLLLSDSGFYLCAWKDDGNYGYTFGSGTRLTVV.

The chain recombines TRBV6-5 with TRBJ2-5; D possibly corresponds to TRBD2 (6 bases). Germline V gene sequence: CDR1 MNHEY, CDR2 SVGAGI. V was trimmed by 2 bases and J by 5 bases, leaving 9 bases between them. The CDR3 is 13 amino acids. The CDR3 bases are TGTGCCAGCAGTTACGGCGGGGAGGAGACCCAGTACTTC. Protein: CASSYGGEETQYF.

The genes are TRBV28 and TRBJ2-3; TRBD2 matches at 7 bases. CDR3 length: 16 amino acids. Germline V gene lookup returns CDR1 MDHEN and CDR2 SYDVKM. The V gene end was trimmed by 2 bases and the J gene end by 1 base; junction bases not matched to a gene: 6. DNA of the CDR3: TGTGCCAGCAGTTTAAACGACCTAGCGGGCACAGATACGCAGTATTTT. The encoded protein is CASSLNDLAGTDTQYF. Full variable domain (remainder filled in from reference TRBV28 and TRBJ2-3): DVKVTQSSRYLVKRTGEKVFLECVQDMDHENMFWYRQDPGLGLRLIYFSYDVKMKEKGDIPEGYSVSREKKERFSLILESASTNQTSMYLCASSLNDLAGTDTQYFGPGTRLTVL.

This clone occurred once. As DNA, the CDR3 is TGTGCCAGCAGCTTAGGGACTAGCGGCTACAATGAGCAGTTCTTC. Its protein is CASSLGTSGYNEQFF. This chain uses TRBV7-9 with TRBJ2-1, with 10 positions matching TRBD2. The CDR3 is 15 amino acids. J was trimmed by 3 bases and V by 1 base; bases with no gene match: 0. Per the germline V gene, CDR1 is SEHNR and CDR2 is FQNEAQ (reference sequence).

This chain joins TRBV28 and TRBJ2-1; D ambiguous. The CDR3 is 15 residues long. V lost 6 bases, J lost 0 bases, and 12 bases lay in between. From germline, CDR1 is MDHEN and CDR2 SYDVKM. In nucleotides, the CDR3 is TGTGCCAGCAGCGTGTTCCCGAGCTCCTACAATGAGCAGTTCTTC. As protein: CASSVFPSSYNEQFF.

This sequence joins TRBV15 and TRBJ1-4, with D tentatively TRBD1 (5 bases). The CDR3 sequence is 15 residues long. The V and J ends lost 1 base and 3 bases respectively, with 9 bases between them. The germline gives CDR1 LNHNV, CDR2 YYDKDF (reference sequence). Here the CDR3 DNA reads TGTGCCACCAGCAGAGGGGGCGAGGCTAATGAAAAACTGTTTTTT. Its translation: CATSRGGEANEKLFF.

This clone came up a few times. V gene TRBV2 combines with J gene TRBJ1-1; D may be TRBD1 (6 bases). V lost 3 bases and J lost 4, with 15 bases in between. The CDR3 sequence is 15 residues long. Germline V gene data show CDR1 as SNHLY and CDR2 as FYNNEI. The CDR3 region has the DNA TGTGCCAGCAGTGAGCGCACCTCAGGGGCCACTGAAGCTTTCTTT. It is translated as CASSERTSGATEAFF.

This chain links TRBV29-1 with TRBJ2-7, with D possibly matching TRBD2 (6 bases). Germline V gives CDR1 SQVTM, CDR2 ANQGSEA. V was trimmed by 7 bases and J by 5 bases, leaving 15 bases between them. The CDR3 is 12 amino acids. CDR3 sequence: CSGHTSSHEQYF. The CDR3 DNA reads TGCAGCGGCCACACTAGCAGCCACGAGCAGTACTTC.

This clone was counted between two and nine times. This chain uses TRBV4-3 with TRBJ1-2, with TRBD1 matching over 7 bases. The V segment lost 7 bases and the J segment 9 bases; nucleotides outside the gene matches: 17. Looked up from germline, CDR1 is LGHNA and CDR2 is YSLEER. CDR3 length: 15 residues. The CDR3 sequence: CASTPSGTEKGCYTF. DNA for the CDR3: TGCGCCAGCACACCCTCCGGGACAGAGAAGGGGTGCTACACCTTC.

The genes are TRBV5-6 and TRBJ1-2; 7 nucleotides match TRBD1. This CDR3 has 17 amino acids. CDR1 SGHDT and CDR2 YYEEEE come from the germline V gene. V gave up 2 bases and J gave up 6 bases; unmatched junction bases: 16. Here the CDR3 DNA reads TGTGCCAGCAGCTTACCCGGGACAGAATATAGTAAAAATGGCTACACCTTC. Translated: CASSLPGTEYSKNGYTF.